These 21 T cell receptor beta chains were all obtained from the same sample, sequenced in a study of metastatic and nonmetastatic thyroid tumors. Thyroid surgery was preceded by no treatment in any patient. TCRdb re-called clones from the PCR reads using MiXCR. The data contain approximately 13,000 clones, about 22% of them seen just once; the ten biggest clones take up 55% to 75%. Sequences were obtained from blood. Receptor source: a male donor with papillary thyroid cancer or a benign thyroid nodule (not recorded which). Some clones in this sample may be carry-over from other donors' samples.

This clone was counted many times. CDR3 sequence reads: CASSLQDSQSGDEKLFF. CDR3 DNA: TGCGCCAGCAGCTTACAGGACAGCCAAAGCGGGGATGAAAAACTGTTTTTT. The rearrangement uses TRBV5-1 and TRBJ1-4; D might be TRBD1 (6 bases). The V gene's germline CDR1 is SGHRS and CDR2 YFSETQ. V dropped 2 bases and J dropped 6 bases, with 20 bases sitting between them. The CDR3 loop spans 17 amino acids.

This clone was counted a few times. A much larger clone is a single base away; this may be a read error. The chain employs TRBV6-1 and TRBJ2-3; 8 positions agree with TRBD2. The CDR3 is made up of 15 amino acids. Germline V gene lookup returns CDR1 MNHNS and CDR2 SASEGT. Trimming at V came to 2 bases and at J to 4 bases, leaving 5 bases not matched to a gene. The CDR3: CASSESAGVADTQYF. Here the CDR3 DNA reads TGTGCCAGCAGTGAATCAGCGGGAGTTGCAGATACGCAGTATTTT.

The gene calls are TRBV19 and TRBJ1-5; D is undetermined. This CDR3 comprises 13 residues. Germline values: CDR1 LNHDA, CDR2 SQIVND (reference sequence). Trimming shortened V by 3 bases and J by 5 bases, and 8 bases separated the two germline ends. For the CDR3, the DNA is TGTGCCAGTAGTATCTCCGGGGATCAGCCCCAGCATTTT. Its translation is CASSISGDQPQHF.

This clone was found many times. The rearrangement uses TRBV3-1 and TRBJ2-1; TRBD2 matches at 8 bases. The germline gives CDR1 LGHDT, CDR2 YNNKEL (reference sequence). Losses at the gene ends were 4 bases for V and 3 bases for J; bases not matched to a gene: 5. The CDR3 length is 15 residues. The CDR3 DNA is TGTGCCAGCAGCCGCCTGGGGACTAGCTACAATGAGCAGTTCTTC. Its translation is CASSRLGTSYNEQFF.

The chain combines TRBV6-2 or TRBV6-3 with TRBJ2-7; 14 nucleotides line up with TRBD2. The trim removed 4 bases at V and 5 bases at J, leaving 4 bases unmatched. CDR1 is MNHEY, CDR2 SVGEGT, per germline. The CDR3 sequence is 15 residues long. CDR3 sequence (DNA): TGTGCCAGCAGTTCAGGACTAGCGGGAGGTCACGAGCAGTACTTC. The encoded protein is CASSSGLAGGHEQYF.

There are a few counts of this clone. The CDR3 does not end in the conserved phenylalanine or tryptophan, so this is likely a read error. V gene TRBV28 combines with J gene TRBJ2-1, with 12 positions matching TRBD2. The CDR3 spans 17 residues. CDR1 is MDHEN, CDR2 SYDVKM, per germline. V trimming: 4 bases; J trimming: 0 bases; junction bases outside the gene matches: 4. CDR3 DNA sequence: TGTGCCAGCAGTTCCTCTAGCGGGAGGGTCTCCTACAATGAGCAGTTCTCC. Translated: CASSSSSGRVSYNEQFS.

This chain uses TRBV7-8 with TRBJ2-3; 9 nucleotides align to TRBD1. The CDR3 loop spans 14 amino acids. Losses at the gene ends were 6 bases for V and 0 bases for J; bases not matched to a gene: 1. The germline V gene has CDR1 SGHVS and CDR2 FQNEAQ. Here the CDR3 DNA reads TGTGCCAGCAGGACAGGGGGTAGCACAGATACGCAGTATTTT. This gives the protein CASRTGGSTDTQYF.

The chain joins TRBV10-3 to TRBJ2-3; TRBD2 matches at 7 bases. Germline V CDR1 and CDR2: ENHRY, SYGVKD. The CDR3 extends over 15 amino acids. J lost 2 bases, V lost 2 bases, and 4 bases had no gene match. CDR3 sequence reads: CAISEGLETTDTQYF. The CDR3, as DNA: TGTGCCATCAGTGAGGGACTAGAAACCACAGATACGCAGTATTTT.

There are many counts of this clone. The chain joins TRBV10-3 to TRBJ1-3; unclear D gene. The germline V and J ends were trimmed by 3 bases and 0 bases, with 0 bases remaining between them. The V gene's germline CDR1 is ENHRY and CDR2 SYGVKD. This CDR3 has 12 amino acids. CDR3 sequence (DNA): TGTGCCATCAGTGACTCTGGAAACACCATATATTTT. Its protein product is CAISDSGNTIYF.

The chain uses TRBV6-1 and TRBJ2-1; D not resolved. The CDR3 runs 13 residues. Trimming removed 8 bases from V and 4 bases from J, with 12 bases in between. Germline-derived CDR1 and CDR2 are MNHNS and SASEGT. CDR3 sequence (DNA): TGTGCCAGCCTCCTAACACCTTACAATGAGCAGTTCTTC. It is translated as CASLLTPYNEQFF.

There are many counts of this clone. The J gene is TRBJ2-7, the V gene TRBV6-1; tentative D call: TRBD2 (6 bases). Trimming took off 1 base at V and 0 bases at J, with 10 bases between the two ends. The length of the CDR3 is 15 residues. Germline V gene lookup returns CDR1 MNHNS and CDR2 SASEGT. CDR3 in amino acids: CASSEEGGASYEQYF. CDR3 nucleotide sequence: TGTGCCAGCAGTGAAGAAGGCGGGGCCTCCTACGAGCAGTACTTC.

This clone has a count of ten or more. The chain links TRBV7-3 to TRBJ2-5; 10 nucleotides line up with TRBD2. Unmatched junction bases numbered 3, after V lost 1 base and J lost 1 base. The germline CDR1 and CDR2 sequences are SGHTA and FQGTGA. The CDR3 sequence is 16 residues long. This CDR3 reads CASSLMPSGGQETQYF. The CDR3 bases are TGTGCCAGCAGCTTAATGCCTAGCGGGGGCCAAGAGACCCAGTACTTC. Together with reference TRBV7-3 and TRBJ2-5, the CDR3 gives the full variable domain: GAGVSQTPSNKVTEKGKYVELRCDPISGHTALYWYRQSLGQGPEFLIYFQGTGAADDSGLPNDRFFAVRPEGSVSTLKIQRTERGDSAVYLCASSLMPSGGQETQYFGPGTRLLVL.

Points on this clone: The germline gene is not matched at one end of the junction; a read error may be the cause. The rearrangement uses TRBV11-2 and TRBJ2-6, with D possibly TRBD1 on 5 matching bases. Looked up from germline, CDR1 is SGHAT and CDR2 is FQNNGV. The CDR3 length is 16 residues. The CDR3 nucleotides read TGTGCCAGCAGCTTATACTCTCCCTCTGGGGCCAACGTCCTGACCTTC. Amino acids: CASSLYSPSGANVLTF.

This clone showed up just a few times. The gene calls are TRBV24-1 and TRBJ2-5, with 10 bases aligning to TRBD2. Germline-derived CDR1 and CDR2 are KGHDR and SFDVKD. Trimming removed 4 bases from V and 4 bases from J; junction bases left unmatched: 5. The CDR3 totals 15 residues. The CDR3 here is CATSEVAGGPETQYF. For the CDR3, the DNA is TGTGCCACCAGTGAGGTAGCGGGAGGTCCAGAGACCCAGTACTTC.

This chain links TRBV20-1 with TRBJ2-7; 8 bases map to TRBD2. Germline values: CDR1 DFQATT, CDR2 SNEGSKA (reference sequence). The CDR3 extends over 14 amino acids. Trimming took 3 bases from V and 4 from J; bases not matched to a gene: 8. CDR3 residues: CSASLTGTRYEQYF. In DNA, the CDR3 is TGCAGTGCTAGCCTCACCGGGACTAGATACGAGCAGTACTTC.

The chain employs TRBV6-1 and TRBJ1-2; D gene ambiguous. The CDR3 spans 17 residues. Germline-derived CDR1 and CDR2 are MNHNS and SASEGT. V dropped 4 bases and J dropped 6 bases, with 24 bases sitting between them. CDR3 in amino acids: CASSVMEFRGRKDGYTF. The CDR3 DNA reads TGTGCCAGCAGTGTAATGGAATTTCGCGGGAGAAAGGATGGCTACACCTTC.

The chain has TRBV5-1 and TRBJ2-6; D gene unclear. The CDR3 contains 15 residues. Germline V gene sequence: CDR1 SGHRS, CDR2 YFSETQ. V was clipped by 1 base and J by 0 bases, with 5 bases between them. The CDR3 DNA follows: TGCGCCAGCAGCTTGTCGCTCTCTGGGGCCAACGTCCTGACTTTC. It is translated as CASSLSLSGANVLTF.

This clone has more than one count but fewer than ten. This chain connects TRBV6-2 or TRBV6-3 to TRBJ2-2; 9 bases line up with TRBD2. V trimming: 6 bases; J trimming: 4 bases; junction bases outside the gene matches: 18. Germline values: CDR1 MNHEY, CDR2 SVGEGT. This CDR3 spans 19 amino acids. The CDR3 region has the DNA TGTGCCAGCAGCCCCACCTGGGCTAGCGGGATATTGAGCACCGGGGAGCTGTTTTTT. Translation: CASSPTWASGILSTGELFF.

The chain is built from TRBV20-1 and TRBJ1-3; perhaps TRBD1 as D (5 bases). The CDR3 contains 13 residues. CDR1 and CDR2 (germline): DFQATT, SNEGSKA (reference sequence). The ends were cut back, 4 bases at V and 2 bases at J, with 9 bases in the middle. The CDR3 nucleotides are TGCAGTGCTATAACAGGCCCTGGAAACACCATATATTTT. It translates to CSAITGPGNTIYF.

This clone was observed a few times. CDR3 region: CASSSGQTYEQYF. The CDR3 bases are TGTGCCAGCAGCAGTGGACAAACCTACGAGCAGTACTTC. V gene TRBV12-3 or TRBV12-4 combines with J gene TRBJ2-7; perhaps TRBD1 as D (5 bases). This CDR3 has 13 amino acids. Trimming removed 6 bases at V and 2 bases at J, with 11 bases between.

This clone was detected only a few times. J is TRBJ2-6 and V is TRBV10-3; D is uncertain. This CDR3 region has 17 residues. V was clipped by 4 bases and J by 0 bases, with 13 bases between them. Germline V gene sequence: CDR1 ENHRY, CDR2 SYGVKD. The CDR3 DNA sequence: TGTGCCATCAGTGTTAGGCCCCCCAGCTCTGGGGCCAACGTCCTGACTTTC. Encoded protein: CAISVRPPSSGANVLTF.